This T cell receptor (beta chain) came from a study of shared clonotypes between healthy human individuals (dated by TCRdb to the early 2020s). For the study in its entirety: The cohort comprised a couple of women and a few men aged 18 to 49 years. For each donor, CD4 naive and CD4 memory were each run on three plates, CD8 naive on two plates, and CD8 memory on one plate. The study deeply sequenced blood TCR repertoires of five healthy adults to estimate repertoire size and the extent of clonotype sharing between individuals. To increase sequencing depth and limit assay-specific biases, different laboratories used diverse techniques to prepare libraries and sequence TCR repertoires. Between about 0.94 and 8.9 billion PBMCs per donor were obtained by leukapheresis. Broader findings and caveats from the paper: Rarefaction of sorted-subset datasets indicated incomplete sequencing despite the large sequencing depth. Higher generation probabilities were observed for clonotypes shared by all four sorted-subset donors than for non-shared clonotypes. Pairwise subsampling indicated that sequencing depth was expected to affect the degree of clonotype sharing among donors. Because the study included only a small number of donors, the genetic and exposure-history diversity represented was limited. Approximately 5% of naive CD4, roughly 3.5% of naive CD8, 2% to 2.5% of memory CD4, and about 0.4% of memory CD8 clonotypes were shared across several donors. Sampling was restricted to blood, and TCR repertoires in tissues likely differ from the TCR repertoires found in blood. Larger estimated clonotype richness was generally found for naive subsets than for memory subsets.

Healthy HIV-negative adults with no recently reported acute infections or vaccinations were included as donors. Only Caucasian adults living in Nashville, Tennessee, USA were represented among the donors. CD4+ T cells were enriched by magnetic negative selection; naive cells were then positively selected on CD45RA, and the negative fraction formed the memory subset. Blood was collected by leukapheresis, and PBMCs were isolated by Ficoll-Histopaque density gradient centrifugation and then cryopreserved in liquid nitrogen vapor phase. Analytical flow cytometry was used to check the purity and quantity of each magnetically sorted T cell population. From each sorted fraction, genomic DNA was isolated and quantified by UV absorbance on a Nanodrop 2000c. The CDR3 runs 11 residues from the cysteine to the phenylalanine. CDR3 DNA is the only sequence kept; it has 33 bases, read in frame from the first base. Trimming removed 5 bases from V and 7 bases from J, leaving 8 bases between the germline ends. CDR1 and CDR2 are read off the germline V gene (reference sequence) as SEHNR and FQNEAQ.

Using the deep immunoSEQ assay, multiplex PCR amplified TCR CDR3 regions from genomic DNA. For each cell subset, the extracted genomic DNA was distributed evenly across all wells of several immunoSEQ 96-well plates, and each plate served as one replicate. Each replicate PCR for sorted subsets received about 220 ng genomic DNA, equal to 28,000 or so T cell genomes. Purified libraries were quantified with a Qubit 3.0 fluorometer, sized on a Bioanalyzer 2100, and re-quantified with the KAPA Library Quantification kit. Every immunoSEQ 96-well plate was sequenced on a separate single-read 150-cycle Illumina NextSeq 550 flow cell. The paper's data handling went like this. Because only junctional sequences without quality scores were contained in the immunoSEQ output, filtering matching that applied to full-length reads could not be performed. To assign V/J genes and CDR3, sequences were annotated against IMGT germline references using PyIR, a Python wrapper for IgBLAST v1.9. Reads with weak V/J assignments (E-value above 1e-6), missing CDR3, stop codons, out-of-frame junctions, or ambiguous translated residues were removed. V3J clonotypes were defined as sequences sharing the same inferred V gene, J gene, and CDR3 amino acid sequence. Percentage overlap between repertoires was computed as shared unique clonotypes divided by the size of the smaller repertoire. Richness of each repertoire was evaluated using RTK rarefaction, the Chao1 estimator, and Recon v2.1 estimates of unobserved clonotypes. OLGA was used to compute generation probabilities for all TCRbeta clonotypes that the gDNA method yielded from four donors. In its TCRdb copy, this immuneACCESS table keeps in-frame sequences only and misses some clones. Where compared with another copy, unresolved V genes explain less than half of these, and the others have no known cause. The V and J calls and clone size come from that table; D and trimming were worked out from the DNA. This sample comprises roughly 2.2 million clones, approximately 95% of them detected only once. About 0.37% of the sample belongs to the ten largest clones.

About this clone: No cognate antigen has been identified for it. Qualities for individual bases were not recorded, and no much larger clone is one base off.

Sequencing was carried out using naive CD4+ T cells from PBMCs. The cell subset or site label here, explained by the study, means: CD45RA+ positively selected. The sequence joins TRBV7-9 to TRBJ1-2; confidence is insufficient to name the D gene. This receptor was obtained from a man younger than 35 in good health. Some clones in this sample may be carry-over from other donors' samples. The DNA is as follows: TGTGCCAGCAGCCCCCGGGGTGGCTACACCTTC. It translates as CASSPRGGYTF.